The source of this T cell receptor (beta chain) is a study of T cell changes during pregnancy in multiple sclerosis. Germline CDR1 reads PRHDT; CDR2 reads FYEKMQ (reference sequence). Trimming removed 5 bases from V and 6 bases from J, with 11 bases in between. The CDR3 spans 13 residues. Clones were sequenced by immunoSEQ multiplex PCR, and TCRdb holds only the in-frame ones, with some missing. The sample has 75,000 to 100,000 clones, 85% to 95% seen once. The input for sequencing was peripheral blood, taken after pregnancy. This sequence originates from a female donor with multiple sclerosis, enrolled in a pregnancy study. V is TRBV13 and J is TRBJ2-1, with D possibly being TRBD2 (5 bases). The CDR3 DNA follows: TGTGCCAGCAGCACCGCCCGGGGCAATGAGCAGTTCTTC. It specifies CASSTARGNEQFF.